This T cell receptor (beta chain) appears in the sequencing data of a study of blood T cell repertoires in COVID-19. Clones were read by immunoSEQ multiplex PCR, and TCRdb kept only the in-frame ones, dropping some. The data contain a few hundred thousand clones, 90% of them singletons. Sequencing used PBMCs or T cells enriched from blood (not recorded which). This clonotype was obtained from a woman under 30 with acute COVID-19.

The CDR3 sequence: CASSPAAGQISNEQFF. The CDR3 nucleotides read TGTGCCAGCTCACCTGCCGCGGGACAGATTTCTAATGAGCAGTTCTTC. This chain links TRBV18 with TRBJ2-1, with D perhaps TRBD1 (7 bases). The CDR3 covers 16 residues. The germline gives CDR1 KGHSH, CDR2 LQKENI. The V end was cut by 3 bases, the J end by 7 bases, with 19 bases between.